These T cell receptor beta chains were read from a single sample in a study of CD8+ T cells in alopecia areata. Using immunoSEQ multiplex PCR, the repertoire was profiled, and TCRdb retains in-frame clones only, with some absent. The repertoire holds about 180,000 clones, with approximately 59% as singletons. The material was CD4+ T cells sorted from blood, obtained at approximately week 55, from a patient treated with tofacitinib. These receptors were collected from a human donor with alopecia areata. The CDR3 runs from the conserved cysteine through the conserved F or W. Each record gives: J gene, clone size, V gene, D gene, CDR3 protein, CDR3 DNA. The D gene is left open where the match is weak. Expanded clones are given a class, and other clones once, few, many or no size at all.

TRBJ2-5	-	TRBV6-5	-	CASSYTFQETQYF	TGTGCCAGCAGTTACACGTTCCAAGAGACCCAGTACTTC
TRBJ1-1	-	TRBV30	-	CAWSGSSQGVDAFF	TGTGCCTGGAGTGGTTCTTCCCAGGGAGTTGACGCTTTCTTT
TRBJ1-1	-	TRBV30	TRBD1	CAWRGQGMGTEAFF	TGTGCCTGGAGGGGACAGGGGATGGGGACTGAAGCTTTCTTT
TRBJ2-6	once	TRBV6-5	-	CASSRDPGGANVLTF	TGTGCCAGCAGCCGGGACCCGGGAGGGGCCAACGTCCTGACTTTC
TRBJ2-3	-	TRBV13	TRBD1	CASSSWYTGQASTDTQYF	TGTGCCAGCAGCTCCTGGTATACGGGACAGGCTAGCACAGATACGCAGTATTTT
TRBJ2-7	-	TRBV5-1	-	CASSSPTWGSEQYF	TGCGCCAGCAGCTCCCCTACTTGGGGCAGCGAGCAGTACTTC
TRBJ2-7	once	TRBV10-3	-	CAISSLAYEQYF	TGTGCCATCAGTTCTCTTGCCTACGAGCAGTACTTC
TRBJ1-4	few	TRBV18	-	CASSPRDQKLFF	TGTGCCAGCTCACCACGGGATCAAAAACTGTTTTTT
TRBJ1-1	-	TRBV29-1	TRBD1	CSARGTGLSEAFF	TGCAGCGCACGGGGGACAGGGCTGTCTGAAGCTTTCTTT
TRBJ2-1	-	TRBV29-1	-	CSVEVGRNLYNEQFF	TGCAGCGTTGAAGTTGGACGGAATCTTTACAATGAGCAGTTCTTC
TRBJ2-1	-	TRBV7-9	-	CASSLGTTRTDNEQFF	TGTGCCAGCAGCTTAGGAACGACTAGGACGGACAATGAGCAGTTCTTC
TRBJ2-6	-	TRBV5-1	-	CASSNRVSGANVLTF	TGCGCCAGCAGCAACAGGGTCTCTGGGGCCAACGTCCTGACTTTC
TRBJ1-6	-	TRBV27	TRBD1	CASSTGTGARAPLHF	TGTGCCAGCAGTACCGGGACAGGGGCCAGAGCACCCCTCCACTTT
TRBJ2-1	-	TRBV30	-	CAWSVPDLRRNEQFF	TGTGCCTGGAGTGTACCCGACTTGAGGAGGAATGAGCAGTTCTTC
TRBJ1-1	-	TRBV5-1	TRBD1	CASSLGTGVDTEAFF	TGCGCCAGCAGCTTGGGAACAGGGGTAGACACTGAAGCTTTCTTT
TRBJ1-5	-	TRBV7-8	TRBD1	CASSLDRGNQPQHF	TGTGCCAGCAGCCTGGACAGGGGCAATCAGCCCCAGCATTTT
TRBJ1-5	-	TRBV15	-	CATSSYAGSVNQPQHF	TGTGCCACCAGCAGTTATGCTGGGTCCGTCAATCAGCCCCAGCATTTT
TRBJ2-7	few	TRBV7-2	TRBD2	CASSPRTSTYEQYF	TGTGCCAGCAGCCCTCGGACTAGCACCTACGAGCAGTACTTC
TRBJ2-3	few	TRBV5-1	-	CASSLDGPHTDTQYF	TGCGCCAGCAGCTTGGATGGACCCCACACAGATACGCAGTATTTT
TRBJ1-2	-	TRBV7-9	-	CASSYGSPRGGYTF	TGTGCCAGCAGCTACGGATCTCCTCGGGGCGGCTACACCTTC
TRBJ1-5	few	TRBV6-1	-	CASKLEQPQHF	TGTGCCAGCAAGCTGGAGCAGCCCCAGCATTTT
TRBJ2-6	few	TRBV11-2	-	CASSLSTGANVLTF	TGTGCCAGCAGCCTCAGTACCGGGGCCAACGTCCTGACTTTC
TRBJ2-3	-	TRBV7-9	-	CASSLANPVTDTQYF	TGTGCCAGCAGCTTAGCCAATCCGGTCACAGATACGCAGTATTTT
TRBJ1-2	-	TRBV6-6	TRBD1	CASSGDRGYGYTF	TGTGCCAGCAGTGGGGACAGGGGCTATGGCTACACCTTC
TRBJ2-5	-	TRBV5-1	TRBD2	CASCQLAGEETQYF	TGCGCCAGCTGTCAATTAGCGGGGGAAGAGACCCAGTACTTC
TRBJ2-1	-	TRBV4-1	TRBD1	CASSRGQQLNEQFF	TGCGCCAGCAGTAGGGGACAGCAACTCAATGAGCAGTTCTTC
TRBJ1-1	-	TRBV7-9	-	CATRPGTEAFF	TGTGCCACCCGCCCTGGCACTGAAGCTTTCTTT
TRBJ1-6	-	TRBV7-2	-	CASSLAWGSDSPLHF	TGTGCCAGCAGCTTAGCCTGGGGGAGTGATTCACCCCTCCACTTT
TRBJ2-1	-	TRBV4-1	-	CASSQGADNEQFF	TGCGCCAGCAGCCAAGGGGCCGACAATGAGCAGTTCTTC